This TCR beta chain is drawn from a study of T-cell memory formation after mild COVID-19. Background on the study: TCR clusters were mostly confined to one donor each. Study findings and constraints: The study found balanced CD4/CD8 in clones contracting day 15 to 85 and a CD4+ lean in later expanders.

V lost 5 bases to trimming and J lost 1 base; unmatched junction nucleotides: 2. Looked up from germline, CDR1 is GTSNPN and CDR2 is SVGIG (reference sequence). The CDR3 loop spans 13 amino acids. This clonotype was recorded many times. Its antigen is undetermined. 5'RACE primed at constant segments yielded TCR alpha and TCR beta cDNA libraries bearing sample barcodes and UMIs. TCRdb itself ran the 5' RACE reads through MiXCR, one entry per CDR3 protein. The sample yields 250,000 to 400,000 distinct CDR3 sequences, 13% to 15% seen once. This receptor was identified in a man aged 18-30 years who had mild COVID-19 (a few samples of this study predate the infection). Cell type and time point are not known. The chain couples TRBV30 to TRBJ2-3; 8 nucleotides agree with TRBD1. The sequenced sample consisted of PBMCs or a T cell subset sorted from them (not recorded which). In nucleotides, the CDR3 is TGTGCCTGGGAGACAGGGGGCACAGATACGCAGTATTTT. It yields the protein CAWETGGTDTQYF.